This entry concerns a single T cell receptor (beta chain). Trimming pared 4 bases from V and 8 bases from J, leaving 26 bases between. Germline values: CDR1 MGHRA, CDR2 YSYEKL. The length of the CDR3 is 17 residues. This sample stems from a study of cytomegalovirus exposure and HLA in healthy donors. The PCR made use of 60 Vbeta and 13 Jbeta primers. Profiling relied on immunoSEQ multiplex PCR, and the TCRdb table lists in-frame clones only, not all of them. The sample has more than 150,000 clones, about four fifths seen once; the top ten hold approximately 0.26%. The sample consisted of PBMCs. This TCR derives from a boy between 10 and 17 years old in good health and CMV-seronegative. The V call is TRBV4-1, the J call TRBJ1-2, with D perhaps matching TRBD1 (6 bases). The CDR3, as DNA: TGCGCCAGCAGCCCGGTGGGAAGGACAGCGGCTTTAGGGGGCTACACCTTC. Translation: CASSPVGRTAALGGYTF.